Reported below is one T cell receptor (beta chain). These data are taken from a study of T cell changes during pregnancy in multiple sclerosis. This CDR3 comprises 17 residues. J gave up 2 bases and V 3 bases, and 8 bases lay outside the gene matches. The germline gives CDR1 MDHEN, CDR2 SYDVKM. Produced via immunoSEQ multiplex PCR; TCRdb's table is partial and in-frame only. The sample shows about 83,000 clones, 90% to 95% of them seen only once. The starting material was peripheral blood, obtained in the second trimester of pregnancy. The sequence was collected from a female donor with multiple sclerosis, enrolled in a pregnancy study. The chain uses TRBV28 and TRBJ2-3, with TRBD1 matching over 10 bases. The CDR3 sequence: CASSLGGTGAATDTQYF. CDR3 sequence (DNA): TGTGCCAGCAGTTTGGGGGGGACAGGGGCGGCCACAGATACGCAGTATTTT.